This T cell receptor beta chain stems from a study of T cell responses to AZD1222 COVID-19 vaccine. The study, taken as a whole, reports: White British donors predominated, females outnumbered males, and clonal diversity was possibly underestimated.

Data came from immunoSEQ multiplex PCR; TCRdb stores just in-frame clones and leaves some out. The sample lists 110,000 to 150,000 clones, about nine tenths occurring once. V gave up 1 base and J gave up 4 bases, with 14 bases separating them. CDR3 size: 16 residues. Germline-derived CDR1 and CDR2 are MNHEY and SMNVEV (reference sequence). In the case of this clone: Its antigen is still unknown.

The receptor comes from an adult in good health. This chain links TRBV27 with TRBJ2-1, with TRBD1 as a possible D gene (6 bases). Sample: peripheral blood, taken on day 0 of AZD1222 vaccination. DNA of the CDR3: TGTGCCAGCAGTTTATTTGCCGGGACACCTTACAATGAGCAGTTCTTC. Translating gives CASSLFAGTPYNEQFF.